This T cell receptor beta chain is drawn from a study of CD8 T cells in Susac syndrome. Study results and limitations: The TCR sequencing and HLA analysis in the study involved a relatively small number of individuals, as the study acknowledged.

Treatment-naive patients with stable or active relapsing-remitting disease served as multiple sclerosis controls. Bulk CD8+ and CD4+ cells came from magnetic negative isolation; CD8+ TEMRA by FACS. RNA in amounts of roughly 0.45 to 1 ug was reverse transcribed with random hexamers. The authors amplified TCR beta CDR3 across 54 Vbeta and 13 Jbeta using immunoSEQ multiplex PCR. TCRdb re-called the immunoSEQ multiplex PCR reads with MiXCR, one entry per CDR3 protein. The top ten hold about 0.063% of the sample, which has about 300,000 distinct CDR3 sequences, about 91% seen once. The V and J ends lost 3 bases and 2 bases, in that order; junction bases with no gene match: 4. CDR1 and CDR2 (germline): SEHNR, FQNEAQ (reference sequence). CDR3 size: 15 residues. Remarks on this clonotype: The antigen is unknown.

The sequence was collected from a human donor with multiple sclerosis. This chain joins TRBV7-9 and TRBJ2-7, with 10 positions matching TRBD2. The specimen was CD4+ T cells from PBMCs. CDR3 region: CASSLSGRAPYEQYF. As DNA, the CDR3 is TGTGCCAGCAGCTTGAGCGGGAGGGCCCCCTACGAGCAGTACTTC. The whole variable domain, remainder taken from reference TRBV7-9 and TRBJ2-7, is DTGVSQNPRHKITKRGQNVTFRCDPISEHNRLYWYRQTLGQGPEFLTYFQNEAQLEKSRLLSDRFSAERPKGSFSTLEIQRTEQGDSAMYLCASSLSGRAPYEQYFGPGTRLTVT.